This TCR beta chain stems from a study of blood T cells in healthy people across ages. With a J-beta primer mix and a sample-barcoded 5' primer, a second PCR ran 7 to 11 cycles. TCRdb itself ran the 5' RACE reads through MiXCR, one entry per CDR3 protein. Of about 1.4 million distinct CDR3 sequences in the sample, around 55% were seen once. This clonotype was counted a few times. Its cognate antigen is unknown. The germline CDR1 and CDR2 sequences are SGHKS and YYEKEE (reference sequence). The CDR3 is made up of 14 amino acids. The V gene lost 2 bases and the J gene lost 3 bases, with 12 bases spanning the gap. Study conclusions and caveats: Roughly linear declines in TCR beta diversity per million T cells occurred with age.

The TCR originated in a man aged 18 to 35 in good health. The chain has TRBV5-5 and TRBJ2-7; D is undetermined. Sequenced material: blood. Here the CDR3 reads CASSLRLDIYEQYF. The CDR3 DNA follows: TGTGCCAGCAGCTTAAGACTTGACATCTACGAGCAGTACTTC. Based on the CDR3 plus reference TRBV5-5 and TRBJ2-7, the full variable domain is DAGVTQSPTHLIKTRGQQVTLRCSPISGHKSVSWYQQVLGQGPQFIFQYYEKEERGRGNFPDRFSARQFPNYSSELNVNALLLGDSALYLCASSLRLDIYEQYFGPGTRLTVT.